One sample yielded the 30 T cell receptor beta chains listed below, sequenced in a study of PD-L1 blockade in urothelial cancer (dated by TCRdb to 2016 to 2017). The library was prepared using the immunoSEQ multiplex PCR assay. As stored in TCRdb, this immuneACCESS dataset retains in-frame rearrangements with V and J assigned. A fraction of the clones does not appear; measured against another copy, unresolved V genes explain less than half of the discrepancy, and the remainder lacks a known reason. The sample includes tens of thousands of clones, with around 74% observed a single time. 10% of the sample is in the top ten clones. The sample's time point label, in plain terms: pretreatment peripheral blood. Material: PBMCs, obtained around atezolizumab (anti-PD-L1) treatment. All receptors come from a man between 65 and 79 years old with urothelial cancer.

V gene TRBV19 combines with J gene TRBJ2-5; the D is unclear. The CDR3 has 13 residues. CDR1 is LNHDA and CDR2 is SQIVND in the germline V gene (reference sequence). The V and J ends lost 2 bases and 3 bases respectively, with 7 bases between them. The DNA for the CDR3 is TGTGCCAGTAGTATATGGTCGGAAGAGACCCAGTACTTC. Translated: CASSIWSEETQYF.

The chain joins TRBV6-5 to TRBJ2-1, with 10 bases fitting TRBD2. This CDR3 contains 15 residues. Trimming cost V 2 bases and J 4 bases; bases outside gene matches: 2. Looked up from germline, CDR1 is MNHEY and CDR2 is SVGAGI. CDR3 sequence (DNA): TGTGCCAGCAGTTACGGACTAGCGGCTTACAATGAGCAGTTCTTC. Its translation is CASSYGLAAYNEQFF.

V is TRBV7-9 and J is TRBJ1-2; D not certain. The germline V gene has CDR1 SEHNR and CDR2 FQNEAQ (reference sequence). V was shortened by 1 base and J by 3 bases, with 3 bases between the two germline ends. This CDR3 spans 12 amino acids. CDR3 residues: CASSLGDYGYTF. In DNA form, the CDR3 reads TGTGCCAGCAGCTTAGGCGACTATGGCTACACCTTC.

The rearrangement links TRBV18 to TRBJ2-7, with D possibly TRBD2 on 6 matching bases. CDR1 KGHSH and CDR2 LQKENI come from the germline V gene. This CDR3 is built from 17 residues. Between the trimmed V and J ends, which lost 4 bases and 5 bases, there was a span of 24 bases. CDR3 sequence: CASSLRPGVRAGDEQYF. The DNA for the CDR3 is TGTGCCAGCTCACTCAGGCCGGGGGTCAGGGCTGGGGACGAGCAGTACTTC.

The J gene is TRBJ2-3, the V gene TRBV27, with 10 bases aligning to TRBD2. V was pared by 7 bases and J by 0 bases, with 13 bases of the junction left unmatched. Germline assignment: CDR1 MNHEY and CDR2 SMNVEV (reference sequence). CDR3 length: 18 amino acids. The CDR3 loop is CASTISPLLAGSTDTQYF. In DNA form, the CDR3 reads TGTGCCAGCACCATCTCCCCACTACTAGCGGGGAGCACAGATACGCAGTATTTT.

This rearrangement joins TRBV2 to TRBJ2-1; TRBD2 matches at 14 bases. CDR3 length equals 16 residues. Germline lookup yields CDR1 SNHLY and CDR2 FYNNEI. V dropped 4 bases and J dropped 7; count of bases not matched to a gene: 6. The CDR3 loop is CASSAAGLAGGNEQFF. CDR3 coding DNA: TGTGCCAGCAGTGCTGCCGGACTAGCGGGAGGAAATGAGCAGTTCTTC.

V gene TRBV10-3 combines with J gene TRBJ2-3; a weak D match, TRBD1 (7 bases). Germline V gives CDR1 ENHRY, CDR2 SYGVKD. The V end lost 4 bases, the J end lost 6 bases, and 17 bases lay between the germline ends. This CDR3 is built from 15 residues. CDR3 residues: CAISGRDSHWDTQYF. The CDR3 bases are TGTGCCATCAGTGGGCGGGACAGCCATTGGGATACGCAGTATTTT.

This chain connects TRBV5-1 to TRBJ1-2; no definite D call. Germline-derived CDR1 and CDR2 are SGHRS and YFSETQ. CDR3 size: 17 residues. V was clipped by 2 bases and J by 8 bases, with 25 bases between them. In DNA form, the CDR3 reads TGCGCCAGCAGCTTTTCTATTTCGGGGAACGGCGCGGGCGGCTACACCTTC. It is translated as CASSFSISGNGAGGYTF.

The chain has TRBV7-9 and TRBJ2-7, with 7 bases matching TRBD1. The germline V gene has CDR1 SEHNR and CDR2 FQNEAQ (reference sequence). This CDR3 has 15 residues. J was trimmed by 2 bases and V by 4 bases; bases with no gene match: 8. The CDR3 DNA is TGTGCCAGCAGCTCGAGGAGGACAGGAGCCTACGAGCAGTACTTC. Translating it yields CASSSRRTGAYEQYF.

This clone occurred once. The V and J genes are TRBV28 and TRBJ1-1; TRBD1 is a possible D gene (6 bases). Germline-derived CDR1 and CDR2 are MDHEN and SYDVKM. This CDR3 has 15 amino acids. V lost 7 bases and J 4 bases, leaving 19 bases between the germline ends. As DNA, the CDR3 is TGTGCCAGCACGCGAAGGGGGAGGGTGGGCACTGAAGCTTTCTTT. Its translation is CASTRRGRVGTEAFF. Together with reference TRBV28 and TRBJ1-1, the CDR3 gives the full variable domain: DVKVTQSSRYLVKRTGEKVFLECVQDMDHENMFWYRQDPGLGLRLIYFSYDVKMKEKGDIPEGYSVSREKKERFSLILESASTNQTSMYLCASTRRGRVGTEAFFGQGTRLTVV.

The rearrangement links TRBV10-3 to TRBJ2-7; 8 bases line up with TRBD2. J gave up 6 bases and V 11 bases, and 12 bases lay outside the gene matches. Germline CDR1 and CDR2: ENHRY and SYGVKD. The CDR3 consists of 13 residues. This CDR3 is CALRGGGLSEQYF. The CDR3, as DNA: TGTGCCTTGAGGGGCGGGGGGCTAAGCGAGCAGTACTTC.

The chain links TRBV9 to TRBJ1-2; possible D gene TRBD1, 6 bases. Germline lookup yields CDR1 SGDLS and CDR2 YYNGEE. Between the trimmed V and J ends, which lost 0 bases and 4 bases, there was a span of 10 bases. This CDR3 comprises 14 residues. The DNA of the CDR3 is TGTGCCAGCAGCGTAGAAGGCAGGGGCTATGGCTACACCTTC. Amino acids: CASSVEGRGYGYTF.

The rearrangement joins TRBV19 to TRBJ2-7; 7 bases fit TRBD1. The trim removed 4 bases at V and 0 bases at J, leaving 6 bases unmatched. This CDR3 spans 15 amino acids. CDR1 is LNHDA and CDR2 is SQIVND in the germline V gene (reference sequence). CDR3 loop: CASSRETGPSYEQYF. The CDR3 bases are TGTGCCAGTAGTAGGGAGACAGGGCCCTCCTACGAGCAGTACTTC.

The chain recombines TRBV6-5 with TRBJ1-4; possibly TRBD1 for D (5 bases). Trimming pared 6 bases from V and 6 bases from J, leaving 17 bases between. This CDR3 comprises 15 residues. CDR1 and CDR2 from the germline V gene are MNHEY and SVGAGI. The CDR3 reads CASSIRQGGDEKLFF. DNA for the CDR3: TGTGCCAGCAGCATACGGCAGGGTGGCGATGAAAAACTGTTTTTT.

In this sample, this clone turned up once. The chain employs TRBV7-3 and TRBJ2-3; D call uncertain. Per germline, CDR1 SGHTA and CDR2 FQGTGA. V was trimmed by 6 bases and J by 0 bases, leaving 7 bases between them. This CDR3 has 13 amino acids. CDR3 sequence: CASSLLSTDTQYF. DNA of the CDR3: TGTGCCAGCAGTCTCCTTAGCACAGATACGCAGTATTTT.

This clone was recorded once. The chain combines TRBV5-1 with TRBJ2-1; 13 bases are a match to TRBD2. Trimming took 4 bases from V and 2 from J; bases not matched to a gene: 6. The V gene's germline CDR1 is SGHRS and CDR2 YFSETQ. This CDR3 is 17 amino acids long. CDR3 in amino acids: CASSRGTSGATYNEQFF. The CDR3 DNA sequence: TGCGCCAGCAGCCGAGGGACTAGCGGGGCAACCTACAATGAGCAGTTCTTC.

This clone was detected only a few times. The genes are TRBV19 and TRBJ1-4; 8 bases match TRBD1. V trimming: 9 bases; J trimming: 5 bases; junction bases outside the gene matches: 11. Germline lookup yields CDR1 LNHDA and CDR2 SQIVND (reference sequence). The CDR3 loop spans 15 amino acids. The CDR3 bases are TGTGCCAGCCACTCCCGTGGACAGGGAAATGAAAAACTGTTTTTT. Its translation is CASHSRGQGNEKLFF.

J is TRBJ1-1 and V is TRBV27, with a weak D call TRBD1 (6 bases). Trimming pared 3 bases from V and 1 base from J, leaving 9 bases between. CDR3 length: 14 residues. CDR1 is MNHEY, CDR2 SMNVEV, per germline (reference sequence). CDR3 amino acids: CASSLLTGNTEAFF. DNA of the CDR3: TGTGCCAGCAGTTTGCTGACAGGGAACACTGAAGCTTTCTTT.

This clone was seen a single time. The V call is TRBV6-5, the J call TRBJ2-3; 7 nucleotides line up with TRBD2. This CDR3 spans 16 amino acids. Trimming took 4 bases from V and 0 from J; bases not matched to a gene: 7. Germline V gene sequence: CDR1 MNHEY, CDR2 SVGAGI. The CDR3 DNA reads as TGTGCCAGCAGTTGGACAACTAGCGCGAGCACAGATACGCAGTATTTT. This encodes CASSWTTSASTDTQYF.

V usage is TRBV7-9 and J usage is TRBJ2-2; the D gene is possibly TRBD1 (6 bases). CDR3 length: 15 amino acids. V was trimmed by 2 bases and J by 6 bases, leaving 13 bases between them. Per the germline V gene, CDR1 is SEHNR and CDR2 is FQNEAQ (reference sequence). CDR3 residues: CASSLRTRGSGELFF. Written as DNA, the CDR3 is TGTGCCAGCAGCTTAAGGACCAGGGGATCCGGGGAGCTGTTTTTT. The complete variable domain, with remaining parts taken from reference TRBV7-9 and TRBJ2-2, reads DTGVSQNPRHKITKRGQNVTFRCDPISEHNRLYWYRQTLGQGPEFLTYFQNEAQLEKSRLLSDRFSAERPKGSFSTLEIQRTEQGDSAMYLCASSLRTRGSGELFFGEGSRLTVL.

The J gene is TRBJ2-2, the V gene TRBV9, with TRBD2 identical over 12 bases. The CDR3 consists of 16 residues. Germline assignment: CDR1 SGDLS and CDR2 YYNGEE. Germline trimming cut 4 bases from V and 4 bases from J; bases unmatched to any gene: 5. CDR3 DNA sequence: TGTGCCAGCAGCCCCCGGACTAGCGGGACCACCGGGGAGCTGTTTTTT. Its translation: CASSPRTSGTTGELFF.

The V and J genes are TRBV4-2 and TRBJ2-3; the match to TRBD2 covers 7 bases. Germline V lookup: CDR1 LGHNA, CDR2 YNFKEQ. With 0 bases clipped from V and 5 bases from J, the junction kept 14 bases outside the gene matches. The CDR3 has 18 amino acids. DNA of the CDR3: TGTGCCAGCAGCCAAGAGCTTCTGAGTGGGGCGGGGGTAGATACGCAGTATTTT. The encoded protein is CASSQELLSGAGVDTQYF.

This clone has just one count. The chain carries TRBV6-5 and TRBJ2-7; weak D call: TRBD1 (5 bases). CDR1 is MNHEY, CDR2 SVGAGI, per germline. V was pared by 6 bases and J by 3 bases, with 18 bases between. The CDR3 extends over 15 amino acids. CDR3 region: CASRSYPGHIYEQYF. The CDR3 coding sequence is TGTGCCAGCAGATCCTACCCCGGACATATCTACGAGCAGTACTTC.

CDR3 nucleotides: TGTGCCAGCAGCTTTCCAGGGGGTGTGAACACCGGGGAGCTGTTTTTT. Its protein product is CASSFPGGVNTGELFF. The V call is TRBV7-9, the J call TRBJ2-2; 7 bases fit TRBD1. The V gene's germline CDR1 is SEHNR and CDR2 FQNEAQ (reference sequence). The CDR3 length is 16 residues. V dropped 3 bases and J dropped 1; count of bases not matched to a gene: 5. Full variable domain (missing parts from reference TRBV7-9 and TRBJ2-2): DTGVSQNPRHKITKRGQNVTFRCDPISEHNRLYWYRQTLGQGPEFLTYFQNEAQLEKSRLLSDRFSAERPKGSFSTLEIQRTEQGDSAMYLCASSFPGGVNTGELFFGEGSRLTVL.

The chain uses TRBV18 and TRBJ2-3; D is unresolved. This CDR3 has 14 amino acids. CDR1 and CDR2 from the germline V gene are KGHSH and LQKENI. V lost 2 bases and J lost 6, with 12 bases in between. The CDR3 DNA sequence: TGTGCCAGCTCACCAAACTATTCATCTGATACGCAGTATTTT. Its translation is CASSPNYSSDTQYF.

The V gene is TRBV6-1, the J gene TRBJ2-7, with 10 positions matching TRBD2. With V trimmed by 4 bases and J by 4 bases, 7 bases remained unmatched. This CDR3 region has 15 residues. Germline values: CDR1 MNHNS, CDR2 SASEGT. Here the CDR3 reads CASSGLAGDSYEQYF. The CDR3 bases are TGTGCCAGCAGTGGTCTAGCGGGAGACTCATACGAGCAGTACTTC.

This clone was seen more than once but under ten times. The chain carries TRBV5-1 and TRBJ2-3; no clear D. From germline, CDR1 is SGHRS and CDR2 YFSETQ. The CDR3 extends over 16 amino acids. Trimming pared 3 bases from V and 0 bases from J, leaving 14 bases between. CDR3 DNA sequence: TGCGCCAGCAGCTCCCAGGCCGGCTCTAGCACAGATACGCAGTATTTT. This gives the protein CASSSQAGSSTDTQYF.

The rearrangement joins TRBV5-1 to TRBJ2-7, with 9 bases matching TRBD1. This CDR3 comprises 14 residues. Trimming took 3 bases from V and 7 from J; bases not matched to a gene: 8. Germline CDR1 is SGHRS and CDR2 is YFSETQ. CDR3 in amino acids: CASSSGQGTWEQYF. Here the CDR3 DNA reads TGCGCCAGCAGCTCCGGACAGGGGACGTGGGAGCAGTACTTC.

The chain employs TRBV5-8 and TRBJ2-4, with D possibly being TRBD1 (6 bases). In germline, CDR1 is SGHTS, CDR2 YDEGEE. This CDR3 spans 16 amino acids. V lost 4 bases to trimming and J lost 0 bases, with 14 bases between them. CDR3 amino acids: CASSAGQTLAKNIQYF. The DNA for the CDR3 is TGTGCCAGCAGCGCCGGACAGACACTAGCCAAAAACATTCAGTACTTC.

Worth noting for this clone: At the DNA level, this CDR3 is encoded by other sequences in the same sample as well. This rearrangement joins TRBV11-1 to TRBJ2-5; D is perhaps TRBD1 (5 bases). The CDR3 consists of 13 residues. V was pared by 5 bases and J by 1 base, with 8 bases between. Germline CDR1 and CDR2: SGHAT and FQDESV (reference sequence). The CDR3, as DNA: TGTGCCAGCAGCAGGGGATCCCAAGAGACCCAGTACTTC. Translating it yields CASSRGSQETQYF.